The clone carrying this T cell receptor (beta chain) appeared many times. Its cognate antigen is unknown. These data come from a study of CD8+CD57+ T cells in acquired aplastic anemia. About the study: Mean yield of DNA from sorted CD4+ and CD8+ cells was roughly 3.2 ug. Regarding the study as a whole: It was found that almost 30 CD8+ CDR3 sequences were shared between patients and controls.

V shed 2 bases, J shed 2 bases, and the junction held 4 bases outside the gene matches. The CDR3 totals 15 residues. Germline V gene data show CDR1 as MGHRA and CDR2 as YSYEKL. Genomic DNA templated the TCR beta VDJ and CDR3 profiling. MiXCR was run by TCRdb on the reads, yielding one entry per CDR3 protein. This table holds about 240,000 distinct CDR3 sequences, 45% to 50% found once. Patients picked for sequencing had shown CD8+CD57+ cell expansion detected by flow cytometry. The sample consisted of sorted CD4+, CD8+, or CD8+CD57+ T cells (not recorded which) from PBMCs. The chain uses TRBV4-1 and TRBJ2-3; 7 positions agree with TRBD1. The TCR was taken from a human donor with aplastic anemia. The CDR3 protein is CASSQLGQYTDTQYF. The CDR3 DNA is TGCGCCAGCAGCCAACTGGGACAGTACACAGATACGCAGTATTTT.